This T cell receptor (beta chain) is drawn from a study of a mutant IDH1 vaccine in newly diagnosed glioma. Study-wide context: There were eight vaccinations for patients, given in weeks 1, 3, 5, 7, 11, 15, 19 and 23. Initiation of the vaccine course occurred 4-6 weeks after radiotherapy alone, or alongside temozolomide cycles. Those enrolled had earlier been treated with radiotherapy, temozolomide, or both, mostly both.

Only a few counts were recorded for this clone. Its antigen is unidentified. Only in-frame clones appear in the TCRdb table, and some are missing; sequencing was by immunoSEQ multiplex PCR. Here the sample spans tens of thousands of clones, 80% to 85% being singletons. Time point reported: week 23, last vaccination. Vaccinated patients received 300 ug of mutant IDH1 20-mer peptide per dose, with topical imiquimod. Germline lookup yields CDR1 SGHTA and CDR2 FQGNSA. Between the trimmed V and J ends, which lost 4 bases and 5 bases, there was a span of 17 bases. The CDR3 length is 15 residues. The source was PBMCs, collected from a glioma patient whose treatment included an IDH1 peptide vaccine. The gene calls are TRBV7-2 and TRBJ1-2; the D gene is possibly TRBD1 (6 bases). This sequence originates from a woman aged 40 to 49 with glioma. Some clones in this sample may be carry-over from other donors' samples. CDR3 in amino acids: CASSSRQDGGYGYTF. CDR3 sequence (DNA): TGTGCCAGCAGCTCCCGACAGGATGGGGGATATGGCTACACCTTC.